The 10 T cell receptor beta chains below come from one sample, sequenced in a study of early T cells in non-severe SARS-CoV-2 infection. One entry per CDR3 protein, called by TCRdb with MiXCR from the 5' RACE reads. The sample records fewer than 110,000 distinct CDR3 sequences, over 8.5% being singletons. Material: whole blood. All receptors come from an adult who was a healthcare worker with PCR-confirmed SARS-CoV-2 infection or an uninfected control (not recorded which).

This clonotype came up many times. This rearrangement joins TRBV7-3 to TRBJ1-2, with D possibly TRBD1 on 5 matching bases. V was trimmed by 11 bases and J by 7 bases, leaving 20 bases between them. Per germline, CDR1 SGHTA and CDR2 FQGTGA. This CDR3 is 13 amino acids long. The CDR3 region is CASGAGQTSGYTF. The CDR3 coding sequence is TGTGCCTCTGGGGCGGGGCAGACTTCTGGCTACACCTTC. The complete variable domain, with remaining parts taken from reference TRBV7-3 and TRBJ1-2, reads GAGVSQTPSNKVTEKGKYVELRCDPISGHTALYWYRQSLGQGPEFLIYFQGTGAADDSGLPNDRFFAVRPEGSVSTLKIQRTERGDSAVYLCASGAGQTSGYTFGSGTRLTVV.

Many counts were recorded for this clonotype. The V call is TRBV7-9, the J call TRBJ1-1; D unclear. The V end lost 1 base, the J end lost 9 bases, and 12 bases lay between the germline ends. This CDR3 has 13 residues. Germline values: CDR1 SEHNR, CDR2 FQNEAQ (reference sequence). The CDR3 DNA is TGTGCCAGCAGCTTAGAGGGCAGTCAGAAAGCTTTCTTT. It translates to CASSLEGSQKAFF. Full variable domain (missing parts from reference TRBV7-9 and TRBJ1-1): DTGVSQNPRHKITKRGQNVTFRCDPISEHNRLYWYRQTLGQGPEFLTYFQNEAQLEKSRLLSDRFSAERPKGSFSTLEIQRTEQGDSAMYLCASSLEGSQKAFFGQGTRLTVV.

At least ten counts were recorded for this clonotype. The rearrangement uses TRBV12-3 or TRBV12-4 and TRBJ1-2, with 8 bases fitting TRBD1. CDR3 length: 15 amino acids. The junction had 10 bases not matched to a gene; V was cut back by 2 bases and J by 8 bases. CDR3 sequence: CASSLRQGAENGYTF. Written as DNA, the CDR3 is TGTGCCAGCAGTTTAAGGCAGGGGGCGGAAAACGGCTACACCTTC.

There are many counts of this clonotype. The CDR3 coding sequence is TGTGCCAGCAGCTTAGTTGCGTCGGGTACTGGGGCCAACGTCCTGACTTTC. Amino acids: CASSLVASGTGANVLTF. V usage is TRBV7-2 and J usage is TRBJ2-6; no firm D call. The length of the CDR3 is 17 residues. CDR1 and CDR2 from the germline V gene are SGHTA and FQGNSA. Trimming cost V 1 base and J 2 bases, with 12 bases left between them. Filled out from reference TRBV7-2 and TRBJ2-6, the complete variable domain reads GAGVSQSPSNKVTEKGKDVELRCDPISGHTALYWYRQSLGQGLEFLIYFQGNSAPDKSGLPSDRFSAERTGGSVSTLTIQRTQQEDSAVYLCASSLVASGTGANVLTFGAGSRLTVL.

This clonotype was found a few times. The J gene is TRBJ2-7, the V gene TRBV5-1; D remains unclear. The germline V and J ends were trimmed by 0 bases and 6 bases, with 7 bases remaining between them. This CDR3 is built from 12 residues. Germline V gene sequence: CDR1 SGHRS, CDR2 YFSETQ. In DNA, the CDR3 is TGCGCCAGCAGCTTGGGGGCGAGCGAGCAGTACTTC. This encodes CASSLGASEQYF. The complete variable domain, with remaining parts taken from reference TRBV5-1 and TRBJ2-7, reads KAGVTQTPRYLIKTRGQQVTLSCSPISGHRSVSWYQQTPGQGLQFLFEYFSETQRNKGNFPGRFSGRQFSNSRSEMNVSTLELGDSALYLCASSLGASEQYFGPGTRLTVT.

The sample holds many counts of this clonotype. J is TRBJ2-3 and V is TRBV7-6; 7 nucleotides line up with TRBD2. The CDR3 spans 16 residues. J gave up 6 bases and V 4 bases, and 13 bases lay outside the gene matches. In germline, CDR1 is SGHVS, CDR2 FNYEAQ. In DNA, the CDR3 is TGTGCCAGCAGCTATTCTAGCGGCCGCCGGGCGGATACGCAGTATTTT. As protein: CASSYSSGRRADTQYF. Combining the CDR3 with reference TRBV7-6 and TRBJ2-3 gives the whole variable domain GAGVSQSPRYKVTKRGQDVALRCDPISGHVSLYWYRQALGQGPEFLTYFNYEAQQDKSGLPNDRFSAERPEGSISTLTIQRTEQRDSAMYRCASSYSSGRRADTQYFGPGTRLTVL.

In this sample, this clonotype turned up a few times. The chain carries TRBV28 and TRBJ1-1, with 9 bases lining up with TRBD1. CDR3 length: 14 residues. The V segment lost 3 bases and the J segment 6 bases; nucleotides outside the gene matches: 5. CDR1 is MDHEN and CDR2 is SYDVKM in the germline V gene. The CDR3: CASSLGDRVSEAFF. For the CDR3, the DNA is TGTGCCAGCAGTTTGGGGGACAGGGTTTCTGAAGCTTTCTTT.

There are a few counts of this clonotype. The V gene is TRBV29-1, the J gene TRBJ2-5; TRBD1 matches 10 bases. The junction had 2 bases not matched to a gene; V was cut back by 6 bases and J by 4 bases. Germline assignment: CDR1 SQVTM and CDR2 ANQGSEA. The CDR3 contains 12 residues. The chain's CDR3 is CSVRDRGETQYF. CDR3 nucleotides: TGCAGCGTCCGGGACAGGGGAGAGACCCAGTACTTC.

J is TRBJ1-5 and V is TRBV7-8, with unresolved D. The ends were cut back, 2 bases at V and 0 bases at J, with 11 bases in the middle. The CDR3 contains 16 residues. Germline V CDR1 and CDR2: SGHVS, FQNEAQ. The chain's CDR3 is CASSLYSDYSNQPQHF. CDR3 nucleotide sequence: TGTGCCAGCAGCTTATATTCCGACTATAGCAATCAGCCCCAGCATTTT.

V is TRBV20-1 and J is TRBJ2-1, with D perhaps matching TRBD2 (6 bases). Germline V lookup: CDR1 DFQATT, CDR2 SNEGSKA (reference sequence). The CDR3 consists of 15 residues. V was clipped by 0 bases and J by 2 bases, with 11 bases between them. CDR3 sequence reads: CSAREGGRPYNEQFF. CDR3 bases: TGCAGTGCTAGAGAAGGAGGGAGGCCCTACAATGAGCAGTTCTTC.